These 14 T cell receptor beta chains were all obtained from the same sample, sequenced in a study of T cell changes during pregnancy in multiple sclerosis. Produced via immunoSEQ multiplex PCR; TCRdb's table is partial and in-frame only. The sample includes tens of thousands of clones, 92% of them seen just once. The sample consisted of peripheral blood, taken in the third trimester of pregnancy. Receptor source: a female donor in good health, enrolled as a control in a pregnancy study.

The chain combines TRBV30 with TRBJ2-2; the match to TRBD2 covers 9 bases. V shed 3 bases and J 8 bases; nucleotides not matched to a gene: 7. Germline CDR1 and CDR2: GTSNPN and SVGIG (reference sequence). This CDR3 has 14 residues. The CDR3 DNA sequence: TGTGCCTGGAGCGGTAGCGGGGGTCGTGGGGAGCTGTTTTTT. Protein product: CAWSGSGGRGELFF.

The chain joins TRBV4-1 to TRBJ1-2; 8 nucleotides agree with TRBD1. The CDR3 runs 16 residues. Per the germline V gene, CDR1 is MGHRA and CDR2 is YSYEKL. Trimming at V came to 4 bases and at J to 4 bases, leaving 11 bases not matched to a gene. The DNA of the CDR3 is TGCGCCAGCAGCCCAACTCCGGGACAGGCTTCCTATGGCTACACCTTC. Protein: CASSPTPGQASYGYTF.

The rearrangement links TRBV11-3 to TRBJ2-2, with 16 nucleotides matching TRBD2. This CDR3 is built from 19 residues. Germline assignment: CDR1 SGHNT and CDR2 YENEEA. The V and J ends lost 5 bases and 7 bases, in that order; junction bases with no gene match: 13. CDR3 sequence: CASSQRPGLAGGAIGELFF. The DNA for the CDR3 is TGTGCCAGCAGCCAAAGACCGGGACTAGCGGGAGGGGCGATCGGGGAGCTGTTTTTT.

CDR3 DNA sequence: TGTGCCAGCAGCTTAACGTACGCGGGGGGGCTTTGGGATGAGCAGTTCTTC. Translating it yields CASSLTYAGGLWDEQFF. The chain couples TRBV7-3 to TRBJ2-1; 9 positions agree with TRBD2. Germline lookup yields CDR1 SGHTA and CDR2 FQGTGA. V was clipped by 0 bases and J by 8 bases; unmatched bases: 11. CDR3 size: 17 residues.

The V and J genes are TRBV5-1 and TRBJ2-1; a weak D match, TRBD1 (6 bases). The germline gives CDR1 SGHRS, CDR2 YFSETQ. Trimming left V 1 base short and J 6 bases short, with 14 bases between. The CDR3 is 15 residues long. The CDR3: CASSLMAGAGNEQFF. The DNA of the CDR3 is TGCGCCAGCAGCTTGATGGCAGGGGCTGGCAATGAGCAGTTCTTC.

Notes on this clone: Distinct nucleotide sequences in the sample also encode this CDR3. This rearrangement joins TRBV6-4 to TRBJ2-2; D unclear. Per germline, CDR1 MRHNA and CDR2 SNTAGT. With 4 bases removed from V and 5 bases from J, the gap between germline ends came to 11 bases. CDR3 length: 14 residues. This CDR3 reads CASSVNSNTGELFF. CDR3 bases: TGTGCCAGCAGTGTTAACAGCAATACCGGGGAGCTGTTTTTT.

This chain joins TRBV21-1 and TRBJ1-4. TRBV21-1 is recorded as a pseudogene. The CDR3 is 13 amino acids. CDR3 nucleotides: TGTGCCATCGGGTTCGGAACAAATGAAAAACTGTTTTTT. Its protein is CAIGFGTNEKLFF.

This rearrangement joins TRBV10-3 to TRBJ2-3; possibly TRBD2 for D (6 bases). V dropped 0 bases and J dropped 4 bases, with 17 bases sitting between them. The germline gives CDR1 ENHRY, CDR2 SYGVKD. The CDR3 runs 17 residues. CDR3 bases: TGTGCCATCAGTGAGTCTGGACTAACAAATCCGGCAGATACGCAGTATTTT. It specifies CAISESGLTNPADTQYF.

V usage is TRBV10-3 and J usage is TRBJ2-3; 10 bases match TRBD2. CDR3 length: 16 amino acids. V trimming: 0 bases; J trimming: 4 bases; junction bases outside the gene matches: 4. CDR1 ENHRY and CDR2 SYGVKD come from the germline V gene. DNA of the CDR3: TGTGCCATCAGTGAGTCGAGCGGGGGGGCCCCAGATACGCAGTATTTT. It codes for CAISESSGGAPDTQYF.

This clone showed up just once. This chain joins TRBV9 and TRBJ2-1; TRBD2 agrees at 12 bases. The CDR3 is 15 residues long. CDR1 and CDR2 from the germline V gene are SGDLS and YYNGEE. V was pared by 3 bases and J by 7 bases, with 5 bases of the junction left unmatched. Here the CDR3 DNA reads TGTGCCAGCAGCGGGACTAGCGGGGCGGGAAATGAGCAGTTCTTC. As protein: CASSGTSGAGNEQFF.

The chain combines TRBV5-1 with TRBJ2-7; 10 bases line up with TRBD1. The CDR3 is 14 residues long. The trim removed 5 bases at V and 2 bases at J, leaving 4 bases unmatched. Germline values: CDR1 SGHRS, CDR2 YFSETQ. The CDR3 nucleotides are TGCGCCAGCAGTCCAGGACAGGGGGCCTACGAGCAGTACTTC. It yields the protein CASSPGQGAYEQYF.

This chain connects TRBV28 to TRBJ2-5; maybe TRBD2 (6 bases). Per the germline V gene, CDR1 is MDHEN and CDR2 is SYDVKM. The CDR3 is 12 amino acids. V gave up 5 bases and J gave up 13 bases, with 17 bases separating them. The CDR3 region is CASSRDSRRWYF. The CDR3 region has the DNA TGTGCCAGCAGTCGGGACTCCCGGCGATGGTACTTC.

This rearrangement joins TRBV9 to TRBJ2-2, with 9 positions matching TRBD2. CDR1 SGDLS and CDR2 YYNGEE come from the germline V gene. There are 16 residues in the CDR3. After removal of 3 bases from V and 0 bases from J, the junction contained 3 bases not matched to a gene. The CDR3 reads CASSEAGGPNTGELFF. For the CDR3, the DNA is TGTGCCAGCAGCGAAGCGGGAGGTCCGAACACCGGGGAGCTGTTTTTT. Drawing the rest from reference TRBV9 and TRBJ2-2, the complete variable domain is DSGVTQTPKHLITATGQRVTLRCSPRSGDLSVYWYQQSLDQGLQFLIQYYNGEERAKGNILERFSAQQFPDLHSELNLSSLELGDSALYFCASSEAGGPNTGELFFGEGSRLTVL.

The V call is TRBV11-3, the J call TRBJ2-2; 8 bases match TRBD1. CDR3 size: 15 residues. CDR1 is SGHNT, CDR2 YENEEA, per germline. J lost 2 bases, V lost 3 bases, and 2 bases had no gene match. CDR3 sequence (DNA): TGTGCCAGCAGCTTGGACAGGGTTAACACCGGGGAGCTGTTTTTT. It yields the protein CASSLDRVNTGELFF.